This T cell receptor (beta chain) was sequenced in a study of siplizumab effects on memory and regulatory T cells. Study-wide results and limits: Confirmatory evidence of suppressive function in proliferating siplizumab-culture Tregs was not obtained. The mean Treg-derived percentage of mappable alloreactive CD4+ clones was under 75% with siplizumab compared with under 30% in controls. The authors could not assign a naive or memory phenotype to roughly 75-95% of proliferating CD4+ or CD8+ clones.

Per-sample assaying covered roughly 100,000 TCR templates. The data were produced by immunoSEQ multiplex PCR, yet TCRdb's version contains in-frame clones alone and is incomplete. The sample shows 110,000 or so clones, around 93% of them seen only once. To note about this clone: Antigen specificity is unknown.

There are 10 residues in the CDR3. The V end was cut by 6 bases, the J end by 9 bases, with 8 bases between. The germline V gene encodes CDR1 SGHKS and CDR2 YYEKEE (reference sequence). The receptor was derived from a human donor in good health. Material for sequencing was non-Treg CD4+ T cells sorted from blood. The chain is built from TRBV5-5 and TRBJ2-3; D is unclear. CDR3 region: CASNDITQYF. The CDR3 DNA reads TGTGCCAGCAATGACATAACGCAGTATTTT.